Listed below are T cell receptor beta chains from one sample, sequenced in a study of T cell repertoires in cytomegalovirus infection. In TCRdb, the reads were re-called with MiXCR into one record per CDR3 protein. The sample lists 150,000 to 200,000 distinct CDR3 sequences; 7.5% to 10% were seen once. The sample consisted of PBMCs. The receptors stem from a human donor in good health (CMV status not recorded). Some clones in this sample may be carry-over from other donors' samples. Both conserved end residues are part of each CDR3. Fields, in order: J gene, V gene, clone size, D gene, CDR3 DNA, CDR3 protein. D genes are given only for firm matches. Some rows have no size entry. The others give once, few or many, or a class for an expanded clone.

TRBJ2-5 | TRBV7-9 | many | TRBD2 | TGTGCCAGCAGCCCGCCGGGACTAGCGGAAGAGACCCAGTACTTC | CASSPPGLAEETQYF
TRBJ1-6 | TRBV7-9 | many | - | TGTGCCAGCAGCTTAGCGCGGACTAAGAATTCACCCCTCCACTTT | CASSLARTKNSPLHF
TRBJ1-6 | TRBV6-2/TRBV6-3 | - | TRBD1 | TGTGCCAGTACGAGGGGTCAGGGGGCGGCTTCACCCCTCCACTTT | CASTRGQGAASPLHF
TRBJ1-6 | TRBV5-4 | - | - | TGTGCCAGCAGCTTGGGGCAGATGGATAATTCACCCCTCCACTTT | CASSLGQMDNSPLHF
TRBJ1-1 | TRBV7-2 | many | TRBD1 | TGTGCCAGCAGCCCTTGGACAGGGATCACTGAAGCTTTCTTT | CASSPWTGITEAFF
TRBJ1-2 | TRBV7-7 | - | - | TGTGCCAGCAGCGTGACAGGAGAACCAAAGCACTATGGCTACACCTTC | CASSVTGEPKHYGYTF
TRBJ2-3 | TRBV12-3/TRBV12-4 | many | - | TGTGCCAGCAGCCTCCTCGGTGATACGCAGTATTTT | CASSLLGDTQYF
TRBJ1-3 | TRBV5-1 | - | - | TGCGCCAGCAGCTCAGGGACTGGCGGAAACACCATATATTTT | CASSSGTGGNTIYF
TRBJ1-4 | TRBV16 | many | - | TGTGCCAGCAGCCAAACTGGGGTTGACGAAAAACTGTTTTTT | CASSQTGVDEKLFF
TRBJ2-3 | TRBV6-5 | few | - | TGTGCCAGCAGTTATGGGGGAGGAGTCACAGATACGCAGTATTTT | CASSYGGGVTDTQYF
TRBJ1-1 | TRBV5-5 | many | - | TGTGCCAGCAGCTTGGACGGGCCCACTGAAGCTTTCTTT | CASSLDGPTEAFF
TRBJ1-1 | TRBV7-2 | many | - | TGTGCCAGCAGCTTCTTAACGACAGGGAACACTGAAGCTTTCTTT | CASSFLTTGNTEAFF
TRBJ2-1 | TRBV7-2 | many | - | TGTGCCAGCAGCTTATACTCGAGCTCCTACAATGAGCAGTTCTTC | CASSLYSSSYNEQFF
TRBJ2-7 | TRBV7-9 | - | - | TGTGCCAGCAGCCGCCCGGGCCTGGGCTACGAGCAGTACTTC | CASSRPGLGYEQYF
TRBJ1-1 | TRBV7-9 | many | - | TGTGCCAGCAGCTCTTACGGGGGACTGAACACTGAAGCTTTCTTT | CASSSYGGLNTEAFF
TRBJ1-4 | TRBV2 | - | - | TGTGCCAGCAGGCCAGATACAACTAATGAAAAACTGTTTTTT | CASRPDTTNEKLFF
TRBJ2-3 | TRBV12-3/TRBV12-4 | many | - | TGTGCCAGCAGTTTTGAGACGGGAGATACGCAGTATTTT | CASSFETGDTQYF
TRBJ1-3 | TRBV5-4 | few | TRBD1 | TGTGCCAGCAGCTCATTCAAGACAGGGTCCTCTGGAAACACCATATATTTT | CASSSFKTGSSGNTIYF
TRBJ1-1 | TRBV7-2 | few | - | TGTGCCAGCACCCGACTGCGGGACACTGAAGCTTTCTTT | CASTRLRDTEAFF
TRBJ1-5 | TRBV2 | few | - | TGTGCCAGCAGTGGGTTGGCAGGGAATCAGCCCCAGCATTTT | CASSGLAGNQPQHF
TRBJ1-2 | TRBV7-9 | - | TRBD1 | TGTGCCAGCAGCTCCCGACAGGGGGATGGCTACACCTTC | CASSSRQGDGYTF
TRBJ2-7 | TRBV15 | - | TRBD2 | TGTGCCACCAGCAGAGAGGCGGGAGAAACCTACGAGCAGTACTTC | CATSREAGETYEQYF
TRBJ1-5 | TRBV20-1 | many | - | TGCAGTGCTTCCTTTCTTGGGGGAAATCAGCCCCAGCATTTT | CSASFLGGNQPQHF
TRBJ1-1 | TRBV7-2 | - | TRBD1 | TGTGCCAGCAGCTTAGGTGGACAGGGGGGCACTGAAGCTTTCTTT | CASSLGGQGGTEAFF
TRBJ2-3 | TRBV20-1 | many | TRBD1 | TGCAGTGCGAAGGACAGGGTAATGGGCACAGATACGCAGTATTTT | CSAKDRVMGTDTQYF
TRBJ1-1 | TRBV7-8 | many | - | TGTGCCAGCAAGGTTCGGGCGGACACTGAAGCTTTCTTT | CASKVRADTEAFF
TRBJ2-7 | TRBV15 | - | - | TGTGCCACCAGCAGAGATGTGTTAGGGGGACAGCAGTACTTC | CATSRDVLGGQQYF
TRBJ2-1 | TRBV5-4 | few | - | TGTGCCAGCAGCTTGGATGCGAGGAGCTCCTACAATGAGCAGTTCTTC | CASSLDARSSYNEQFF
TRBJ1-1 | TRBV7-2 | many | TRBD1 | TGTGCCAGCAGCTTAGGCAGGCAGGGGGCGGGTGAAGCTTTCTTT | CASSLGRQGAGEAFF
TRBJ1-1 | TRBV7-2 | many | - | TGTGCCAGCAGCTTGGATTATAACATGAACACTGAAGCTTTCTTT | CASSLDYNMNTEAFF
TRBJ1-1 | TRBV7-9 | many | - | TGTGCCAGCAGCTACCTTCGGGGGGGGCCCACTGAAGCTTTCTTT | CASSYLRGGPTEAFF
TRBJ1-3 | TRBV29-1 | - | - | TGCAGCGCGACCGGGACGGCAGGAGGAAACACCATATATTTT | CSATGTAGGNTIYF
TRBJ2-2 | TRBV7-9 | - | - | TGTGCCAGCAGCTCTCCTCGACTGGTTTGGGACACCGGGGAGCTGTTTTTT | CASSSPRLVWDTGELFF
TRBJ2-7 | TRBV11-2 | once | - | TGTGCCAGCAGCTTAGGGGTTCGGCAGACTGACTACGAGCAGTACTTC | CASSLGVRQTDYEQYF
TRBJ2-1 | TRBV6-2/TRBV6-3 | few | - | TGTGCCAGCAGTTCCAACGACTACAATGAGCAGTTCTTC | CASSSNDYNEQFF
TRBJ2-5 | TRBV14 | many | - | TGTGCCAGCAGCCAAGAGGAGACCCAGTACTTC | CASSQEETQYF